Listed here are 26 T cell receptor beta chains from one sample, sequenced in a study of preoperative IRX-2 immunotherapy in early breast cancer. The assay was immunoSEQ multiplex PCR, and TCRdb's table has in-frame clones only and misses some. The repertoire includes 25,000 to 30,000 clones, approximately 75% of them detected once, and less than 1.5% sits in the top ten. Indicated treatment: preoperative locoregional IRX-2 cytokine immunotherapy. The sequencing here drew on lymph node tissue, taken after IRX-2 immunotherapy. The receptors derive from a human donor with breast cancer.

The V gene is TRBV28, the J gene TRBJ1-5; TRBD1 aligns across 7 bases. The CDR3 loop spans 14 amino acids. In germline, CDR1 is MDHEN, CDR2 SYDVKM. The trim removed 6 bases at V and 3 bases at J, leaving 5 bases unmatched. CDR3 in amino acids: CASRAGTVNQPQHF. The CDR3 DNA reads as TGTGCCAGCAGGGCCGGGACAGTCAATCAGCCCCAGCATTTT.

This clone was observed a handful of times. V is TRBV19 and J is TRBJ1-1, with a tentative D call TRBD1 (5 bases). The CDR3 consists of 13 residues. V was pared by 5 bases and J by 1 base, with 8 bases between. The germline CDR1 and CDR2 sequences are LNHDA and SQIVND (reference sequence). The CDR3 DNA reads as TGTGCCAGTAGTTCGGGACGGAACACTGAAGCTTTCTTT. It yields the protein CASSSGRNTEAFF.

As DNA, the CDR3 is TGTGCTAGTGGTTTGGATGGGCTGGCACCCTATGGCTACACCTTC. This encodes CASGLDGLAPYGYTF. The chain employs TRBV12-5 and TRBJ1-2; D unresolved. CDR3 length: 15 amino acids. Trimming stripped 1 base from V and 4 bases from J, with 13 bases between. CDR1 and CDR2 from the germline V gene are LGHNT and FRNRAP.

The rearrangement links TRBV5-1 to TRBJ1-2; D is undetermined. CDR1 SGHRS and CDR2 YFSETQ come from the germline V gene. With 4 bases removed from V and 4 bases from J, the gap between germline ends came to 14 bases. This CDR3 is built from 14 residues. The CDR3 DNA reads TGCGCCAGCAGCGAACTACGGACGGTCTATGGCTACACCTTC. Its translation: CASSELRTVYGYTF.

The chain recombines TRBV28 with TRBJ2-7; TRBD2 aligns across 8 bases. Germline CDR1 reads MDHEN; CDR2 reads SYDVKM. The junction had 6 bases not matched to a gene; V was cut back by 5 bases and J by 3 bases. This CDR3 is built from 14 residues. The CDR3 here is CASSRPGTSYEQYV. In nucleotides, the CDR3 is TGTGCCAGCAGTCGGCCCGGGACTAGCTACGAGCAGTACGTC.

The chain joins TRBV19 to TRBJ1-1; no reliable D call. The CDR3 sequence is 11 residues long. The germline V gene has CDR1 LNHDA and CDR2 SQIVND (reference sequence). V was pared by 6 bases and J by 5 bases, with 7 bases between. The CDR3 loop reads CASRSGTEAFF. CDR3 in DNA: TGTGCCAGTAGATCGGGAACTGAAGCTTTCTTT.

The gene calls are TRBV30 and TRBJ1-3; D is ambiguous. Germline-derived CDR1 and CDR2 are GTSNPN and SVGIG (reference sequence). The CDR3 totals 13 residues. With 6 bases removed from V and 0 bases from J, the gap between germline ends came to 9 bases. Here the CDR3 DNA reads TGTGCCTGTCAGGCAAACTCTGGAAACACCATATATTTT. Translating it yields CACQANSGNTIYF. The complete variable domain, with remaining parts taken from reference TRBV30 and TRBJ1-3, reads SQTIHQWPATLVQPVGSPLSLECTVEGTSNPNLYWYRQAAGRGLQLLFYSVGIGQISSEVPQNLSASRPQDRQFILSSKKLLLSDSGFYLCACQANSGNTIYFGEGSWLTVV.

The gene calls are TRBV19 and TRBJ1-3, with no clear D. CDR3 length: 14 amino acids. Germline CDR1 and CDR2: LNHDA and SQIVND (reference sequence). V dropped 11 bases and J dropped 0 bases, with 14 bases sitting between them. This CDR3 reads CASIPRSSGNTIYF. DNA of the CDR3: TGTGCCTCTATACCCAGGAGCTCTGGAAACACCATATATTTT.

The chain is built from TRBV5-1 and TRBJ1-6; maybe TRBD1 (5 bases). Germline V gene sequence: CDR1 SGHRS, CDR2 YFSETQ. With 4 bases removed from V and 7 bases from J, the gap between germline ends came to 18 bases. The CDR3 extends over 16 amino acids. CDR3 bases: TGCGCCAGCAGCCCTCGAGGGGAAGGAGGAAATTCACCCCTCCACTTT. It specifies CASSPRGEGGNSPLHF.

This chain links TRBV18 with TRBJ2-1; 12 bases agree with TRBD2. V lost 0 bases and J lost 9; bases outside the gene matches: 6. The germline V gene has CDR1 KGHSH and CDR2 LQKENI. There are 16 residues in the CDR3. This CDR3 reads CASSPPASGGGTEQFF. DNA of the CDR3: TGTGCCAGCTCACCACCGGCTAGCGGGGGGGGGACTGAGCAGTTCTTC.

This rearrangement joins TRBV25-1 to TRBJ1-2, with TRBD1 matching 7 bases. CDR3 length equals 15 residues. Germline CDR1 MGHDK, CDR2 SYGVNS. V was clipped by 1 base and J by 5 bases; unmatched bases: 7. The CDR3 protein is CASSEFGDSDYGYTF. The CDR3 DNA follows: TGTGCCAGCAGTGAATTCGGGGACAGCGATTATGGCTACACCTTC.

The chain is built from TRBV6-8 and TRBJ1-2; the D is unclear. V lost 2 bases and J lost 6, with 13 bases in between. There are 14 residues in the CDR3. The germline V gene has CDR1 MNHGY and CDR2 SAAAGT. The CDR3 DNA sequence: TGTGCCAGCAGTTACGAGCCTCTCCCTCATGGCTACACCTTC. Residues: CASSYEPLPHGYTF.

J is TRBJ1-3 and V is TRBV18; D uncertain. Trimming removed 5 bases from V and 4 bases from J, with 6 bases in between. The V gene's germline CDR1 is KGHSH and CDR2 LQKENI. The CDR3 totals 12 residues. The CDR3 DNA sequence: TGTGCCAGCTCAACACAGGGAAACACCATATATTTT. Protein product: CASSTQGNTIYF.

The rearrangement joins TRBV7-7 to TRBJ1-4; D unclear. With 1 base removed from V and 8 bases from J, the gap between germline ends came to 14 bases. Germline CDR1 reads SSHAT; CDR2 reads FNYEAQ (reference sequence). The CDR3 runs to 15 residues. The CDR3 reads CASSLDSGGEEKLFF. In DNA form, the CDR3 reads TGTGCCAGCAGCTTAGATTCAGGAGGCGAGGAAAAACTGTTTTTT.

V usage is TRBV29-1 and J usage is TRBJ1-3, with D possibly matching TRBD1 (6 bases). The CDR3 length is 13 residues. CDR1 is SQVTM, CDR2 ANQGSEA, per germline. Trimming took off 4 bases at V and 4 bases at J, with 11 bases between the two ends. In DNA, the CDR3 is TGCAGCGTTGTCAGGGGTGGAGGAAACACCATATATTTT. This sequence encodes CSVVRGGGNTIYF.

The chain recombines TRBV18 with TRBJ2-1; D call uncertain. CDR1 KGHSH and CDR2 LQKENI come from the germline V gene. V lost 3 bases and J 8 bases, leaving 17 bases between the germline ends. The CDR3 contains 15 residues. The CDR3 coding sequence is TGTGCCAGCTCACCGTCTAAGGGCCTTGGGGATGAGCAGTTCTTC. Protein product: CASSPSKGLGDEQFF.

This clone has only one observation. The chain combines TRBV19 with TRBJ1-5, with D maybe TRBD1 (5 bases). The CDR3 totals 15 residues. CDR1 is LNHDA and CDR2 is SQIVND in the germline V gene (reference sequence). Trimming stripped 7 bases from V and 5 bases from J, with 18 bases between. CDR3 sequence reads: CASNPPGPPYQPQHF. As DNA, the CDR3 is TGTGCCAGTAACCCCCCGGGACCCCCTTATCAGCCCCAGCATTTT.

The V call is TRBV5-1, the J call TRBJ1-2, with D tentatively TRBD1 (5 bases). Germline CDR1 is SGHRS and CDR2 is YFSETQ. Trimming pared 0 bases from V and 7 bases from J, leaving 16 bases between. The CDR3 length is 15 residues. DNA of the CDR3: TGCGCCAGCAGCTTGGAAAACTCAGGGTCCGGTGGCTACACCTTC. It specifies CASSLENSGSGGYTF.

This clone was recorded only once. The rearrangement joins TRBV6-8 to TRBJ1-5, with D possibly being TRBD1 (6 bases). Trimming removed 5 bases from V and 7 bases from J, with 18 bases in between. This CDR3 is 15 amino acids long. Germline V gene lookup returns CDR1 MNHGY and CDR2 SAAAGT. CDR3 in amino acids: CASSKTGFQGQPQHF. CDR3 DNA sequence: TGTGCCAGCAGTAAGACAGGTTTCCAGGGGCAGCCCCAGCATTTT.

Points on this clone: Read coverage stops 1 residue before the CDR3 terminus; the germline J gene supplies the remainder. This sequence joins TRBV6-1 and TRBJ1-6; no clear D. CDR3 length: 13 amino acids. Germline values: CDR1 MNHNS, CDR2 SASEGT. V dropped 1 base and J dropped 6 bases, with 4 bases sitting between them. CDR3 sequence reads: CASSEGVNSPLHF. The covered CDR3 bases are TGTGCCAGCAGTGAAGGGGTTAATTCACCCCTCCAC.

The V and J genes are TRBV6-8 and TRBJ1-5, with 9 nucleotides matching TRBD1. V trimming: 4 bases; J trimming: 7 bases; junction bases outside the gene matches: 2. The germline gives CDR1 MNHGY, CDR2 SAAAGT. The CDR3 has 13 amino acids. Here the CDR3 reads CASSWDRDQPQHF. Here the CDR3 DNA reads TGTGCCAGCAGTTGGGACAGGGACCAGCCCCAGCATTTT.

This chain connects TRBV6-8 to TRBJ2-3, with D possibly matching TRBD1 (5 bases). V dropped 6 bases and J dropped 4 bases, with 17 bases sitting between them. The CDR3 consists of 15 residues. Looked up from germline, CDR1 is MNHGY and CDR2 is SAAAGT. DNA of the CDR3: TGTGCCAGCAGGAGAGCCAGGGAAGGGGCAGATACGCAGTATTTT. Encoded protein: CASRRAREGADTQYF.

J is TRBJ2-2 and V is TRBV18, with a tentative D call TRBD1 (6 bases). CDR1 and CDR2 from the germline V gene are KGHSH and LQKENI. Trimming shortened V by 1 base and J by 4 bases, and 13 bases separated the two germline ends. The CDR3 consists of 16 residues. The CDR3 loop is CASSPLGRGTTGELFF. The CDR3 DNA is TGTGCCAGCTCACCACTAGGCAGGGGAACCACCGGGGAGCTGTTTTTT.

The chain uses TRBV19 and TRBJ1-5, with TRBD1 as a possible D gene (6 bases). The CDR3 covers 13 residues. Germline values: CDR1 LNHDA, CDR2 SQIVND (reference sequence). V was shortened by 4 bases and J by 6 bases, with 10 bases between the two germline ends. CDR3 residues: CASSTGGFQPQHF. In nucleotides, the CDR3 is TGTGCCAGTAGTACCGGGGGCTTTCAGCCCCAGCATTTT.

The chain carries TRBV19 and TRBJ2-1; 10 nucleotides agree with TRBD1. CDR3 length: 15 amino acids. Germline CDR1 LNHDA, CDR2 SQIVND (reference sequence). Germline trimming cut 3 bases from V and 7 bases from J; bases unmatched to any gene: 6. The CDR3 is CASSIRQGARNEQFF. CDR3 nucleotide sequence: TGTGCCAGTAGTATTAGACAGGGGGCGAGGAATGAGCAGTTCTTC. The full variable domain, its missing parts supplied by reference TRBV19 and TRBJ2-1, is DGGITQSPKYLFRKEGQNVTLSCEQNLNHDAMYWYRQDPGQGLRLIYYSQIVNDFQKGDIAEGYSVSREKKESFPLTVTSAQKNPTAFYLCASSIRQGARNEQFFGPGTRLTVL.

The chain employs TRBV18 and TRBJ2-6; D possibly matches TRBD1 or TRBD2 (6 bases each). The V gene's germline CDR1 is KGHSH and CDR2 LQKENI. There are 23 residues in the CDR3. Trimming stripped 1 base from V and 1 base from J, with 29 bases between. CDR3 sequence: CASSPLRRGTPQSLPSGANVLTF. The CDR3, as DNA: TGTGCCAGCTCACCACTTCGGAGGGGGACCCCCCAATCCCTACCTTCTGGGGCCAACGTCCTGACTTTC.